This T cell receptor beta chain is drawn from a study of patients and donors after allogeneic stem cell transplantation. TCRdb used MiXCR to reprocess the RT-PCR reads, holding one entry per CDR3 protein. The data hold approximately 160,000 distinct CDR3 sequences, with about 29% observed a single time. This CDR3 region has 15 residues. Germline V lookup: CDR1 DFQATT, CDR2 SNEGSKA (reference sequence). The trim removed 0 bases at V and 4 bases at J, leaving 4 bases unmatched. This TCR came from a human donor who was either an allogeneic HSCT recipient or a stem cell or donor lymphocyte infusion donor (not recorded which). It is not recorded whose cells these are; they may come from a transplant donor. J is TRBJ2-1 and V is TRBV20-1; 9 bases align to TRBD1. The sequenced sample consisted of blood, either unsorted or a sorted T cell fraction (not recorded which). The CDR3 coding sequence is TGCAGTGCTAGAGATGGGGACAGGGTATACAATGAGCAGTTCTTC. Protein: CSARDGDRVYNEQFF.